This paragraph covers one TCR beta chain sequence. This entry is derived from a study of blood T cell repertoires in COVID-19. Overall study context: Collection of acute and convalescent COVID-19 samples took place in the United States, Italy and Spain.

Germline V gene lookup returns CDR1 SNHLY and CDR2 FYNNEI. The junction had 4 bases not matched to a gene; V was cut back by 3 bases and J by 7 bases. The CDR3 is 14 amino acids. Here immunoSEQ multiplex PCR was the method, and the copy in TCRdb shows in-frame clones only, minus some. This sample has some 90,000 clones, with around 89% found just once. This TCR was recovered from a woman of 80 years or more with active or convalescent COVID-19. This chain joins TRBV2 and TRBJ2-2, with 8 bases identical to TRBD2. The sequencing sample was made of peripheral blood. In DNA, the CDR3 is TGTGCCAGCAGTGAGACTAGCGAGAGCGGGGAGCTGTTTTTT. The encoded protein is CASSETSESGELFF.